This T cell receptor (beta chain) was documented in a study of chemoradiotherapy in HPV16-positive cancers. The study's findings and limits: Candidate HPV-specific clones and E7-related TCR motifs grew in tumor during treatment. Better recurrence-free survival went with HPV-responsive T-cell expansion in HPV16-positive patients. HPV-specific T cells were functionally defined from only a couple of HPV16-positive patients.

TCRdb's copy holds only in-frame clones and misses some; the assay was immunoSEQ multiplex PCR. The sample has around 25,000 clones, around 94% seen once; the top ten hold 22%. Worth noting for this clone: Antigen unknown.

Over chemoradiotherapy, repertoires were sampled more than once. This clonotype was sampled from a human donor with HPV-associated anogenital cancer. The sample in question was blood, obtained from a patient who underwent chemoradiotherapy.

The CDR3 protein is CASSLGVNNEQFF. The DNA of the CDR3 is TGTGCCAGCAGTTTAGGGGTGAACAATGAGCAGTTCTTC. The chain uses TRBV28 and TRBJ2-1; D unclear. The germline V gene encodes CDR1 MDHEN and CDR2 SYDVKM. V was trimmed by 2 bases and J by 5 bases, leaving 7 bases between them. The CDR3 is 13 amino acids.